The 28 T cell receptor beta chains listed next were all sequenced from one sample in a study of CD8+ T cells in alopecia areata. RNA extraction was followed by reverse transcription into cDNA, which acted as the sequencing template. Repertoires were generated with immunoSEQ multiplex PCR, while TCRdb's copy carries only in-frame clones and drops some. The sample includes over 120,000 clones, around 50% of them seen just once. Sequencing was performed on CD4+ T cells sorted from blood, taken at week 0. The receptors come from a human donor with alopecia areata.

The chain recombines TRBV30 with TRBJ2-3; D gene unclear. The CDR3 extends over 12 amino acids. Germline CDR1 GTSNPN, CDR2 SVGIG (reference sequence). V shed 0 bases and J shed 6 bases, with 7 bases lying between them. CDR3 nucleotides: TGTGCCTGGAGTGTCATGGGGGATACGCAGTATTTT. Translated: CAWSVMGDTQYF.

This clone was counted a single time. The chain joins TRBV5-4 to TRBJ2-6, with D perhaps being TRBD1 or TRBD2 (6 bases each). Trimming removed 6 bases from V and 0 bases from J, with 16 bases in between. Germline V gene sequence: CDR1 SGHNT, CDR2 YYREEE (reference sequence). The CDR3 runs to 17 residues. The CDR3 loop is CASNIGGSASGANVLTF. The CDR3 DNA reads as TGTGCCAGCAACATCGGGGGCAGCGCCTCTGGGGCCAACGTCCTGACTTTC.

J is TRBJ1-1 and V is TRBV20-1, with 7 bases lining up with TRBD1. The CDR3 loop spans 11 amino acids. J gave up 11 bases and V 3 bases, and 6 bases lay outside the gene matches. Per the germline V gene, CDR1 is DFQATT and CDR2 is SNEGSKA (reference sequence). The CDR3 loop reads CSASDRVGAFF. DNA for the CDR3: TGCAGTGCTAGCGACAGGGTGGGGGCTTTCTTT.

As DNA, the CDR3 is TGTGCCTGGAGTGTCACAGGGTCCCGCACCTTC. Translated, it gives CAWSVTGSRTF. V is TRBV30 and J is TRBJ1-2, with a possible D match to TRBD1 (6 bases). From germline, CDR1 is GTSNPN and CDR2 SVGIG (reference sequence). The CDR3 contains 11 residues. The V gene lost 0 bases and the J gene lost 13 bases, with 12 bases spanning the gap.

About this clone: Different DNA sequences within this sample yield the same CDR3. The chain combines TRBV29-1 with TRBJ2-5; D remains unclear. The V gene's germline CDR1 is SQVTM and CDR2 ANQGSEA. Between the trimmed V and J ends, which lost 7 bases and 2 bases, there was a span of 5 bases. There are 10 residues in the CDR3. The chain's CDR3 is CSGAQETQYF. The CDR3 DNA follows: TGCAGCGGGGCACAAGAGACCCAGTACTTC.

The CDR3 DNA is TGCGCCAGCAGCCTTGACTCTACCAAGCAGTATTTT. It yields the protein CASSLDSTKQYF. The V call is TRBV4-3, the J call TRBJ2-3, with unresolved D. Trimming cost V 4 bases and J 11 bases, with 13 bases left between them. Per the germline V gene, CDR1 is LGHNA and CDR2 is YSLEER. This CDR3 spans 12 amino acids.

The chain joins TRBV5-1 to TRBJ2-1, with a possible D match to TRBD1 (5 bases). Germline CDR1 and CDR2: SGHRS and YFSETQ. There are 13 residues in the CDR3. The V end lost 1 base, the J end lost 10 bases, and 12 bases lay between the germline ends. This CDR3 is CASSLSPQGEQFF. The CDR3 coding sequence is TGCGCCAGCAGCTTGTCGCCCCAGGGAGAGCAGTTCTTC.

This clone was found a few times. The chain combines TRBV29-1 with TRBJ2-5; perhaps TRBD2 as D (6 bases). In germline, CDR1 is SQVTM, CDR2 ANQGSEA. The V end lost 4 bases, the J end lost 5 bases, and 11 bases lay between the germline ends. This CDR3 comprises 12 residues. The CDR3: CSVGGVRETQYF. DNA for the CDR3: TGCAGCGTTGGCGGGGTTAGGGAGACCCAGTACTTC.

The chain links TRBV27 to TRBJ2-5, with 7 bases matching TRBD1. The germline gives CDR1 MNHEY, CDR2 SMNVEV (reference sequence). The V gene end was trimmed by 4 bases and the J gene end by 1 base; junction bases not matched to a gene: 0. This CDR3 region has 13 residues. The DNA of the CDR3 is TGTGCCAGCAGTTGGACAGGCCAAGAGACCCAGTACTTC. Translating it yields CASSWTGQETQYF.

The chain has TRBV29-1 and TRBJ1-4; 11 positions agree with TRBD1. In germline, CDR1 is SQVTM, CDR2 ANQGSEA. The CDR3 has 15 residues. Losses at the gene ends were 4 bases for V and 8 bases for J; bases not matched to a gene: 9. The CDR3 DNA sequence: TGCAGCGTTGCTCGGTCCCGGGACAGGGGGGAAAAACTGTTTTTT. It encodes CSVARSRDRGEKLFF.

V usage is TRBV15 and J usage is TRBJ1-5, with 10 bases aligning to TRBD1. The V and J ends lost 4 bases and 2 bases, in that order; junction bases with no gene match: 2. Germline V gene data show CDR1 as LNHNV and CDR2 as YYDKDF (reference sequence). The CDR3 runs 15 residues. The CDR3 sequence: CATSMTGGRNQPQHF. The CDR3 DNA follows: TGTGCCACCAGCATGACAGGGGGCCGCAATCAGCCCCAGCATTTT.

The rearrangement joins TRBV30 to TRBJ1-3; the D is unclear. The CDR3 length is 13 residues. The germline V gene has CDR1 GTSNPN and CDR2 SVGIG (reference sequence). The V and J ends lost 0 bases and 11 bases respectively, with 14 bases between them. The CDR3 loop is CAWSVKGSHAIYF. The CDR3, as DNA: TGTGCCTGGAGTGTAAAGGGAAGTCATGCCATATATTTT.

The chain combines TRBV29-1 with TRBJ1-2, with 9 nucleotides matching TRBD1. CDR1 and CDR2 from the germline V gene are SQVTM and ANQGSEA. The J segment lost 9 bases and the V segment lost 8 bases, leaving 19 bases of the junction unmatched. CDR3 length: 15 amino acids. CDR3 sequence: CSSTLTGTGTLSYTF. The CDR3 DNA sequence: TGCAGCTCGACTTTGACCGGGACAGGGACCTTAAGCTACACCTTC.

This clone was detected only a few times. CDR3 DNA sequence: TGTGCCAGTAGTAACCGGGACAACCTCAATGAGCAGTTCTTC. Its protein is CASSNRDNLNEQFF. The chain uses TRBV19 and TRBJ2-1; the D gene is possibly TRBD1 (6 bases). The CDR3 is made up of 14 amino acids. The germline gives CDR1 LNHDA, CDR2 SQIVND (reference sequence). The V end was cut by 4 bases, the J end by 6 bases, with 13 bases between.

This rearrangement joins TRBV29-1 to TRBJ2-3; D might be TRBD2 (6 bases). Germline CDR1 is SQVTM and CDR2 is ANQGSEA. CDR3 size: 11 residues. V was clipped by 7 bases and J by 3 bases, with 8 bases between them. The DNA for the CDR3 is TGCAGCGGGGGGGAAACAGATACGCAGTATTTT. Translating gives CSGGETDTQYF.

This clone was detected a few times. This chain joins TRBV7-9 and TRBJ1-6, with 9 bases that match TRBD1. The J segment lost 7 bases and the V segment lost 5 bases, leaving 6 bases of the junction unmatched. The CDR3 has 15 amino acids. CDR1 is SEHNR, CDR2 FQNEAQ, per germline (reference sequence). CDR3 protein: CASSPLTGGNSPLHF. The CDR3 DNA is TGTGCCAGCAGCCCCCTGACAGGGGGGAATTCACCCCTCCACTTT.

The gene calls are TRBV11-2 and TRBJ1-6; D is unclear. Germline V gene lookup returns CDR1 SGHAT and CDR2 FQNNGV. V was pared by 3 bases and J by 1 base, with 4 bases between. The CDR3 is 14 amino acids. CDR3: CASSFFSYNSPLHF. The CDR3 bases are TGTGCCAGCAGCTTTTTTTCCTATAATTCACCCCTCCACTTT.

J is TRBJ2-5 and V is TRBV29-1; 11 bases line up with TRBD2. V gave up 5 bases and J gave up 0 bases; unmatched junction bases: 2. This CDR3 has 14 residues. Germline V gene data show CDR1 as SQVTM and CDR2 as ANQGSEA. In DNA form, the CDR3 reads TGCAGCGTTACTAGCGGGGGTAACCAAGAGACCCAGTACTTC. This translates into CSVTSGGNQETQYF. Supplemented by reference TRBV29-1 and TRBJ2-5, the full variable domain reads SAVISQKPSRDICQRGTSLTIQCQVDSQVTMMFWYRQQPGQSLTLIATANQGSEATYESGFVIDKFPISRPNLTFSTLTVSNMSPEDSSIYLCSVTSGGNQETQYFGPGTRLLVL.

The chain links TRBV2 to TRBJ1-2, with 7 bases fitting TRBD1. The CDR3 sequence is 14 residues long. Trimming at V came to 6 bases and at J to 4 bases, leaving 8 bases not matched to a gene. Per germline, CDR1 SNHLY and CDR2 FYNNEI. The CDR3 bases are TGTGCCAGCAGCGCGGGACAGTGGGGCTATGGCTACACCTTC. The encoded protein is CASSAGQWGYGYTF.

The chain couples TRBV6-5 to TRBJ2-5; D gene ambiguous. Germline V CDR1 and CDR2: MNHEY, SVGAGI. The CDR3 runs 14 residues. V gave up 2 bases and J gave up 3 bases, with 10 bases separating them. In DNA, the CDR3 is TGTGCCAGCAGTTACGTGGCAGGAGAAGAGACCCAGTACTTC. Encoded protein: CASSYVAGEETQYF.

V is TRBV4-3 and J is TRBJ1-3, with a tentative D call TRBD1 (6 bases). V gave up 4 bases and J gave up 0 bases, with 16 bases separating them. Germline V gene lookup returns CDR1 LGHNA and CDR2 YSLEER. The CDR3 has 17 amino acids. The CDR3 DNA reads TGCGCCAGCAGCCTAGCTATAGGACAGCTCTCTGGAAACACCATATATTTT. This encodes CASSLAIGQLSGNTIYF.

The sample holds a few counts of this clone. J is TRBJ2-7 and V is TRBV7-2, with D perhaps TRBD2 (7 bases). Per germline, CDR1 SGHTA and CDR2 FQGNSA. The V and J ends lost 0 bases and 9 bases respectively, with 12 bases between them. CDR3 length: 13 residues. The CDR3 DNA reads TGTGCCAGCAGCTTAGCGCTCCGGGGGGCGCAGTACTTC. It specifies CASSLALRGAQYF.

CDR3 loop: CASNGPVGNTIYF. Here the CDR3 DNA reads TGTGCCAGCAATGGGCCCGTTGGAAACACCATATATTTT. The chain uses TRBV2 and TRBJ1-3; no clear D. This CDR3 is built from 13 residues. The V end was cut by 7 bases, the J end by 3 bases, with 10 bases between. CDR1 is SNHLY and CDR2 is FYNNEI in the germline V gene.

The chain is built from TRBV29-1 and TRBJ2-3; perhaps TRBD2 as D (5 bases). V was cut by 4 bases and J by 2 bases, with 7 bases left in between. The germline gives CDR1 SQVTM, CDR2 ANQGSEA. This CDR3 comprises 12 residues. The CDR3 reads CSVAGDTDTQYF. As DNA, the CDR3 is TGCAGCGTTGCCGGGGACACAGATACGCAGTATTTT.

V is TRBV9 and J is TRBJ2-5, with 8 bases lining up with TRBD1. CDR1 is SGDLS, CDR2 YYNGEE, per germline. The V gene end was trimmed by 3 bases and the J gene end by 3 bases; junction bases not matched to a gene: 7. CDR3 size: 15 residues. The DNA for the CDR3 is TGTGCCAGCAGCGCAGGACAGGGTTTGGAAGAGACCCAGTACTTC. Protein product: CASSAGQGLEETQYF.

V gene TRBV2 combines with J gene TRBJ2-4, with 8 bases fitting TRBD1. V shed 10 bases, J shed 4 bases, and the junction held 9 bases outside the gene matches. CDR3 length: 14 residues. Per germline, CDR1 SNHLY and CDR2 FYNNEI. The CDR3, as DNA: TGTGCCACCCGAACAGGGGGTGGGAAAAACATTCAGTACTTC. Amino acids: CATRTGGGKNIQYF.

The sample holds a few counts of this clone. The chain links TRBV2 to TRBJ1-1; D unclear. The V end was cut by 6 bases, the J end by 9 bases, with 23 bases between. Germline V gene sequence: CDR1 SNHLY, CDR2 FYNNEI. The CDR3 totals 15 residues. CDR3 sequence reads: CASRPLDTVPDKAFF. Written as DNA, the CDR3 is TGTGCCAGCAGGCCACTTGATACAGTGCCCGACAAAGCTTTCTTT.

The gene calls are TRBV30 and TRBJ1-1, with no clear D. Germline lookup yields CDR1 GTSNPN and CDR2 SVGIG (reference sequence). V shed 1 base and J shed 5 bases, with 8 bases lying between them. CDR3 length: 12 residues. The CDR3 coding sequence is TGTGCCTGGAGTGGGGAATTGACTGAAGCTTTCTTT. This gives the protein CAWSGELTEAFF.